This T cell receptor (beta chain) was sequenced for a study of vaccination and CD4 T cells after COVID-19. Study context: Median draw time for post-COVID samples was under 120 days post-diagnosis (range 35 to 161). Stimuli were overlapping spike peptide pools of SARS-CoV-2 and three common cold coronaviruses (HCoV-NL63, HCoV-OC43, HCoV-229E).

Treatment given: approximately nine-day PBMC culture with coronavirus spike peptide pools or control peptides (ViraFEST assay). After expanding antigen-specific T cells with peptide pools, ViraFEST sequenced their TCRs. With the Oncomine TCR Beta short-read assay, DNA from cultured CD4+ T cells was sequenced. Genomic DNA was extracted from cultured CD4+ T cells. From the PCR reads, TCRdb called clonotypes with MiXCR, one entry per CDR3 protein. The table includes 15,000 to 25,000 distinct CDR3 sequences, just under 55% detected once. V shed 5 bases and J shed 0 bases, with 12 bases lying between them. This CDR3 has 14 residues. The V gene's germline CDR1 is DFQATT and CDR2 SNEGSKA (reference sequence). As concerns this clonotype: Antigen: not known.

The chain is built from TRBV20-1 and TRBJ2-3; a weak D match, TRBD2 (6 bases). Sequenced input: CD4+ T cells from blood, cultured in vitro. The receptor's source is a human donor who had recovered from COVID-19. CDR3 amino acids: CSAQGTGSTDTQYF. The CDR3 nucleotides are TGCAGTGCTCAAGGGACTGGAAGCACAGATACGCAGTATTTT.